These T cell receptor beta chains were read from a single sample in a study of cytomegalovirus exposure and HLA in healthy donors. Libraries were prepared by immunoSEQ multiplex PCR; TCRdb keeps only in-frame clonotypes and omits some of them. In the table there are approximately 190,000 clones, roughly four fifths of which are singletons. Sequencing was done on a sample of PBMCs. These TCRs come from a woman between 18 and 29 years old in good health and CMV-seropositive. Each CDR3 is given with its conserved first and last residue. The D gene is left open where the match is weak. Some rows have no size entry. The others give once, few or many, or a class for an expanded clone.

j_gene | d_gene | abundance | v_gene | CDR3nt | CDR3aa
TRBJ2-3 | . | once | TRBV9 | TGTGCCAGCAGCGCAATAGCGAGCTATACGCAGTATTTT | CASSAIASYTQYF
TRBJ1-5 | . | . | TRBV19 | TGTGCCAGTAGTATAAGCCAGGGTGGCAATCAGCCCCAGCATTTT | CASSISQGGNQPQHF
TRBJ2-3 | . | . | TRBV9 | TGTGCCAGCAGCGTAACAGGGTCAGATACGCAGTATTTT | CASSVTGSDTQYF
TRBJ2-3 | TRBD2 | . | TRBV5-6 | TGTGCCAGCAGCCCTCGAAGACTAGCGGGGGGGCGTGGCACAGATACGCAGTATTTT | CASSPRRLAGGRGTDTQYF
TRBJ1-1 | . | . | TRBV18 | TGTGCCAGCTCACCCCCAGGGGTGAACACTGAAGCTTTCTTT | CASSPPGVNTEAFF
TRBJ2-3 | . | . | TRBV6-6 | TGTGCCAGCAGTTACCGGGACACAGATACGCAGTATTTT | CASSYRDTDTQYF
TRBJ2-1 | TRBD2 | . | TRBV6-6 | TGTGCCAGCAGAAAGACTAGCGGGGGTGGCGATGAGCAGTTCTTC | CASRKTSGGGDEQFF
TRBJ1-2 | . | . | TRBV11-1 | TGTGCCAGCAGCTCATTCGGAGATGGCTACACCTTC | CASSSFGDGYTF
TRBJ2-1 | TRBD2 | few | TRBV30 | TGTGCCTGGAGTCCGACTAGCGGGGCCTACAATGAGCAGTTCTTC | CAWSPTSGAYNEQFF
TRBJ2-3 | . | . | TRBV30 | TGTGCCTGGAGTTTCTCCACAGATACGCAGTATTTT | CAWSFSTDTQYF
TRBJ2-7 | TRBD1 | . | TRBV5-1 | TGCGCCAGCAGCTTCCTTACAGGGGTGGGGGAGCAGTACTTC | CASSFLTGVGEQYF
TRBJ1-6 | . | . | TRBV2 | TGTGCCAGCAGTGAGGGCCCTTCACCCCTCCACTTT | CASSEGPSPLHF
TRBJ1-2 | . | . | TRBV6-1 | TGTGCCAGCATTAGACAGACCGTAACTAACTATGGCTACACCTTC | CASIRQTVTNYGYTF
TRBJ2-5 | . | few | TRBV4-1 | TGCGCCAGCAGCCAAGACCCCAGAGAGACCCAGTACTTC | CASSQDPRETQYF
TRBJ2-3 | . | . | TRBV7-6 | TGTGCCAGTAAACAGCTACCGACCACAGATACGCAGTATTTT | CASKQLPTTDTQYF
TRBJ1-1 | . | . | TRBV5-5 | TGTGCCAGCAGCCCCCTCCGGAACACTGAAGCTTTCTTT | CASSPLRNTEAFF
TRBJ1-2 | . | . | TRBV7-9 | TGTTCCAGCAGCTCCGTCGGGGATAGTTACCCCTATGGCTACACCTTC | CSSSSVGDSYPYGYTF
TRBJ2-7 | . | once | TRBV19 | TGTGCCAGTAGTACCGATCCACTCTACGAGCAGTACTTC | CASSTDPLYEQYF
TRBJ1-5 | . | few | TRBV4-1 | TGCGCCAGCAGCCCTAAGAGGGCTAGAGGACCCGAGGATTTT | CASSPKRARGPEDF
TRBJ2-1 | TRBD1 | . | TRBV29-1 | TGCAGCGGACAGGGACAGGGGGTTGACAATGAGCAGTTCTTC | CSGQGQGVDNEQFF
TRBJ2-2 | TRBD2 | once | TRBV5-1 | TGCGCCAGCAGCTTCGGGGGGTGGGTCGTGAGGAACACCGGGGAGCTGTTTTTT | CASSFGGWVVRNTGELFF
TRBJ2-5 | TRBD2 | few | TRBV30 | TGTGCCTGGGGCCCTAGCGGGGCCATAGAGACCCAGTACTTC | CAWGPSGAIETQYF
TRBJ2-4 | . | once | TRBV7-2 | TGTGCCAGCAGCTTAGACCGGGGACTAGCCAAAAACATTCAGTACTTC | CASSLDRGLAKNIQYF
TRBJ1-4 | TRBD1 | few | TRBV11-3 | TGTGCCAGCAGCCTCAAGACAGGGGGCTTTTATGAAAAACTGTTTTTT | CASSLKTGGFYEKLFF
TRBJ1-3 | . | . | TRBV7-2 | TGTGCCAGCAGCTTTATGGCTTTCGGAAACACCATATATTTT | CASSFMAFGNTIYF
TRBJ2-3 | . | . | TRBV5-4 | TGTGCCAGCAGCTTGGGTTCCGGGAAGGGAGATACGCAGTATTTT | CASSLGSGKGDTQYF
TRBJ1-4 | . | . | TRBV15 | TGTGCCACCAGCCGAACGACCGCTAAGGGGTTTAATGAAAAACTGTTTTTT | CATSRTTAKGFNEKLFF
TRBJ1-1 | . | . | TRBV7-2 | TGTGCCAGCATGCGATCTTCCGGGACACTGAACACTGAAGCTTTCTTT | CASMRSSGTLNTEAFF
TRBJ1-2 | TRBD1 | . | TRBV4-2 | TGTGCCAGCAGCCTCCGGACAGGGGAAAGGTATGGCTACACCTTC | CASSLRTGERYGYTF
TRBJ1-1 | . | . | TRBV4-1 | TGCGCCAGCAGCCAAGGGGGCAGAAAAGCTTTCTTT | CASSQGGRKAFF
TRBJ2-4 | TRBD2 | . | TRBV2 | TGTGCCAGCAACGGACTAGCGGGGGGGGTTGAAAACATTCAGTACTTC | CASNGLAGGVENIQYF
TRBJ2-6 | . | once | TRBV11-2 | TGTGCCAGCAGCTCTATTATGGGGGCTTGGGTGGCTGGGGCCAACGTCCTGACTTTC | CASSSIMGAWVAGANVLTF
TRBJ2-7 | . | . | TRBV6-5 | TGTGCCAGCAGTTACTCGAAAGGCGGTGAGCAGTACTTC | CASSYSKGGEQYF
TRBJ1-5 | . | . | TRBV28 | TGTGCCAGCAGAGGGACTGAGGGAAATCAGCCCCAGCATTTT | CASRGTEGNQPQHF
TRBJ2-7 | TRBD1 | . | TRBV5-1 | TGCGCCAGCAGCTTGGAGGGGGCCTCCTACGAGCAGTACTTC | CASSLEGASYEQYF
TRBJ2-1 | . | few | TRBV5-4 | TGTGCCAGCAGCCCGACTAGGAATGAGCAGTTCTTC | CASSPTRNEQFF
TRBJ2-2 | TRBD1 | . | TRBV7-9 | TGTGCCAGCAGCCCCGGGACAGGGACCGGGGAGCTGTTTTTT | CASSPGTGTGELFF
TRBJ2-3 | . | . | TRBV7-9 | TGTGCCAGCAGCTTCGGGGGGCCGAGCACAGATACGCAGTATTTT | CASSFGGPSTDTQYF
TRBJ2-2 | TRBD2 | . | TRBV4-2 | TGTGCCAGCAGCCAAGATGGTAGCGGGCCTGAGGAGCTGTTTTTT | CASSQDGSGPEELFF
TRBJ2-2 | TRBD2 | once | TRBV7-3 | TGTGCCAGCAGCTCCCAGCGGGGCAACACCGGGGAGCTGTTTTTT | CASSSQRGNTGELFF